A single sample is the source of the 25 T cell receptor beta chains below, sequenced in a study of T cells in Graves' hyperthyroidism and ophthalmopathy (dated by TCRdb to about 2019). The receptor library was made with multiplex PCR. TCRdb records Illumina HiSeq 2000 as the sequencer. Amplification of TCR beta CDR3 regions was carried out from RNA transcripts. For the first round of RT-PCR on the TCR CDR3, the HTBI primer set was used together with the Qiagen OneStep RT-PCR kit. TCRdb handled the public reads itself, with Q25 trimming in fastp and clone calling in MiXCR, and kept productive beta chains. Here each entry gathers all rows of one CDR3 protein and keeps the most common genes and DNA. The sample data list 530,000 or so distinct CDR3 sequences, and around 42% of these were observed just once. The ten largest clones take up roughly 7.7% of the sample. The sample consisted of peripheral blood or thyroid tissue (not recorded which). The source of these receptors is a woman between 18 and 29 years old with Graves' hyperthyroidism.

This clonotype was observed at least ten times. The CDR3 protein is CASSGSKVSGNTIYF. The CDR3 nucleotides read TGTGCCAGCAGCGGATCAAAAGTCTCTGGAAACACCATATATTTT. The chain recombines TRBV9 with TRBJ1-3; D call uncertain. V was pared by 3 bases and J by 0 bases, with 10 bases between. CDR3 length: 15 amino acids. Germline-derived CDR1 and CDR2 are SGDLS and YYNGEE.

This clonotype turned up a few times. CDR3 sequence (DNA): TGTGCCAGCAGCTACAGGGGATTCTATGGCTACACCTTC. It specifies CASSYRGFYGYTF. The V call is TRBV3-1, the J call TRBJ1-2; 7 bases align to TRBD1. Trimming at V came to 5 bases and at J to 4 bases, leaving 4 bases not matched to a gene. CDR3 length: 13 amino acids. CDR1 is LGHDT and CDR2 is YNNKEL in the germline V gene (reference sequence).

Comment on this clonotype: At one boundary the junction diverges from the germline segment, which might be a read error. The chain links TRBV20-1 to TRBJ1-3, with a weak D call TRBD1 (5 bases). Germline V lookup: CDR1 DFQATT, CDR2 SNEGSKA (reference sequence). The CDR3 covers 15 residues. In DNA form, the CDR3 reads TGCAGCGTTGAAGATCCGAAAGGGGCAGTAAACACCATATTTTTT. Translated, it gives CSVEDPKGAVNTIFF.

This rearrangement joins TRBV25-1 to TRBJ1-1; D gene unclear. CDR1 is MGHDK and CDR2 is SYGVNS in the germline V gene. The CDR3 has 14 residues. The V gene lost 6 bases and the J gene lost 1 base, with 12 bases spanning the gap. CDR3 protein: CASSVGGRNTEAFF. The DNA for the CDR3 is TGTGCCAGCAGCGTTGGCGGCCGGAACACTGAAGCTTTCTTT.

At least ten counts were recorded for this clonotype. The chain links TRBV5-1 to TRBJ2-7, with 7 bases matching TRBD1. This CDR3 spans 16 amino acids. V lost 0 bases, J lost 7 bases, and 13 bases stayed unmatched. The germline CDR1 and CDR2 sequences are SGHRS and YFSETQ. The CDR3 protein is CASSLEQGTILKEQYF. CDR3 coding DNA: TGCGCCAGCAGCTTGGAACAGGGGACGATCCTGAAGGAGCAGTACTTC.

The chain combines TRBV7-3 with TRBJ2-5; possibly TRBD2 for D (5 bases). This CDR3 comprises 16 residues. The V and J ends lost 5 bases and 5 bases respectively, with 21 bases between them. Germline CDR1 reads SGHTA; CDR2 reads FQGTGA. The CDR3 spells CASSPDTGENGETQYF. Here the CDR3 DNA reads TGTGCCAGCAGCCCTGACACCGGGGAGAATGGCGAGACCCAGTACTTC. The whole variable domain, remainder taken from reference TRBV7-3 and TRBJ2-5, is GAGVSQTPSNKVTEKGKYVELRCDPISGHTALYWYRQSLGQGPEFLIYFQGTGAADDSGLPNDRFFAVRPEGSVSTLKIQRTERGDSAVYLCASSPDTGENGETQYFGPGTRLLVL.

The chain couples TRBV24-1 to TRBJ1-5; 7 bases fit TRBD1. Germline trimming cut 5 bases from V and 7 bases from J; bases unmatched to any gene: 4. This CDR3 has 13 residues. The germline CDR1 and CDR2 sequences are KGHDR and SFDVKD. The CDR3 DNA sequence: TGTGCCACCAGTGTTCAGGGGGGGCAGCCCCAGCATTTT. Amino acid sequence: CATSVQGGQPQHF.

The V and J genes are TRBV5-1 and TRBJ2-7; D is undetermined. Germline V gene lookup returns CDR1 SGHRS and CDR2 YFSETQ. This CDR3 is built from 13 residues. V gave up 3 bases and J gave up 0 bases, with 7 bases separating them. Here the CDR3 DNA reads TGCGCCAGCAGCTATGAGAGCTCCTACGAGCAGTACTTC. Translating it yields CASSYESSYEQYF.

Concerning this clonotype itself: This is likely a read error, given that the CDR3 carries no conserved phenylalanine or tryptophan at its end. As DNA, the CDR3 is TGCAGTGCTGGAGATGTCACAGATCAGCCCCAGCATACT. It translates to CSAGDVTDQPQHT. This chain links TRBV20-1 with TRBJ1-5; D gene uncertain. Per germline, CDR1 DFQATT and CDR2 SNEGSKA (reference sequence). This CDR3 is 13 amino acids long.

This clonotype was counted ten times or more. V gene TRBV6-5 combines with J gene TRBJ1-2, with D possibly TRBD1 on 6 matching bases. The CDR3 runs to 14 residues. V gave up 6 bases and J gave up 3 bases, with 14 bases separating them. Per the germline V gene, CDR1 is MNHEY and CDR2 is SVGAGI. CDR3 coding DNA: TGTGCCAGCAGGTACCACAGGGTTGACTATGGCTACACCTTC. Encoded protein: CASRYHRVDYGYTF.

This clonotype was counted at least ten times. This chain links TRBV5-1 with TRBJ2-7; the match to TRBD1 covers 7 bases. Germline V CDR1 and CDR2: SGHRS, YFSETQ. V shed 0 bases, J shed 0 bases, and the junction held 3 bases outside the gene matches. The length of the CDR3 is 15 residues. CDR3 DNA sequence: TGCGCCAGCAGCTTGGAACAGGGGCTCTCCTACGAGCAGTACTTC. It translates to CASSLEQGLSYEQYF.

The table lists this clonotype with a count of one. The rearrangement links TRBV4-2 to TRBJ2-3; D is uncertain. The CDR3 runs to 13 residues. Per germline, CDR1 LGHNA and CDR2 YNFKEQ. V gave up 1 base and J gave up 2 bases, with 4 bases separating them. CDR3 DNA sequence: TGTGCCAGCAGCCAAGGCACCACAGATACGCAGTATTTT. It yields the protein CASSQGTTDTQYF.

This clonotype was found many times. The CDR3 region is CATKTENTGELFF. The CDR3 nucleotides read TGTGCCACCAAGACGGAGAACACCGGGGAGCTGTTTTTT. The chain employs TRBV7-9 and TRBJ2-2, with D uncertain. Trimming stripped 10 bases from V and 1 base from J, with 10 bases between. Germline assignment: CDR1 SEHNR and CDR2 FQNEAQ (reference sequence). There are 13 residues in the CDR3.

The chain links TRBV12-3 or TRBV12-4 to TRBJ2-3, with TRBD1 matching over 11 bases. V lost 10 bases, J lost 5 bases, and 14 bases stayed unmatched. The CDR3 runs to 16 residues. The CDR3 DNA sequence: TGTGCCATCAGCCGGGACAGGGGGTCTTTAGGAGATACGCAGTATTTT. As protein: CAISRDRGSLGDTQYF.

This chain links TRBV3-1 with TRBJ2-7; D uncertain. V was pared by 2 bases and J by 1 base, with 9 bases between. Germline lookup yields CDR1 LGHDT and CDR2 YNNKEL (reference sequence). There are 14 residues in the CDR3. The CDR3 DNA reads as TGTGCCAGCAGCCAAATATCCGGATCCTACGAGCAGTACTTC. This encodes CASSQISGSYEQYF.

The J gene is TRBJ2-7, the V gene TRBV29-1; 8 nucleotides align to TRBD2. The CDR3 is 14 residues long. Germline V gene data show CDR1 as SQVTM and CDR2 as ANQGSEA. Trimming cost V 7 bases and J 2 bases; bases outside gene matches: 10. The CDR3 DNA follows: TGCAGCGCCCGGGGGGGGTTATGGACCTACGAGCAGTACTTC. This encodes CSARGGLWTYEQYF.

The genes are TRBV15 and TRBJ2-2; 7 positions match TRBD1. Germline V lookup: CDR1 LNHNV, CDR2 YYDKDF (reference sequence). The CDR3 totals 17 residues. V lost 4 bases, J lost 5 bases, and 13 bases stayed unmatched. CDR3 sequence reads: CATSNGPGGLRTGELFF. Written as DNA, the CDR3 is TGTGCCACCAGCAACGGGCCAGGGGGTCTAAGGACCGGGGAGCTGTTTTTT.

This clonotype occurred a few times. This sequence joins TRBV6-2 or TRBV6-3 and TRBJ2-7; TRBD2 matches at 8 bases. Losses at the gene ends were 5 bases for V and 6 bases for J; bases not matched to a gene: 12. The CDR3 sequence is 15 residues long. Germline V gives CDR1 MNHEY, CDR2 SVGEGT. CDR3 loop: CASSPGLGGISEQYF. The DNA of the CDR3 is TGTGCCAGCAGTCCGGGACTAGGCGGGATATCCGAGCAGTACTTC.

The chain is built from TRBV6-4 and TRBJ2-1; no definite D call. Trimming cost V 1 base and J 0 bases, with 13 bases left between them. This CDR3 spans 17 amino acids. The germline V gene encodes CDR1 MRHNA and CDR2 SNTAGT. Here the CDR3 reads CASSDFSRAASYNEQFF. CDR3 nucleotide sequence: TGTGCCAGCAGTGACTTCTCTAGGGCAGCCTCCTACAATGAGCAGTTCTTC.

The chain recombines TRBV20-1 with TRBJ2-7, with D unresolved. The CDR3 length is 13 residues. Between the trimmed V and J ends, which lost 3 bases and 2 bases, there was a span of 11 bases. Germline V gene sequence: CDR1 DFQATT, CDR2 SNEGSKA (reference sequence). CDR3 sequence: CSASRGSPYEQYF. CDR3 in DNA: TGCAGTGCTAGCCGTGGTTCCCCCTACGAGCAGTACTTC.

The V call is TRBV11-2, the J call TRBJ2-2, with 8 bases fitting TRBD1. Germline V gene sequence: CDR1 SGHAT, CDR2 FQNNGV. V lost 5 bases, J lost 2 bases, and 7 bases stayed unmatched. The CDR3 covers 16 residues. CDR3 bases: TGTGCCAGCAGCACACAGGACAGGGCAAACACCGGGGAGCTGTTTTTT. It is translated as CASSTQDRANTGELFF.

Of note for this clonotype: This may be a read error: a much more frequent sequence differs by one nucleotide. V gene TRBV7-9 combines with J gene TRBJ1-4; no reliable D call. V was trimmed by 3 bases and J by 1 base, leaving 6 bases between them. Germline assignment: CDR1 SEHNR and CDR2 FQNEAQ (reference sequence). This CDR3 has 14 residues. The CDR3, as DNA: TGTGCCAGCAGCTTCAGGAAAACTAATGAAAAACTGTTTTTT. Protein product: CASSFRKTNEKLFF. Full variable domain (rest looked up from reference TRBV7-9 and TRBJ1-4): DTGVSQNPRHKITKRGQNVTFRCDPISEHNRLYWYRQTLGQGPEFLTYFQNEAQLEKSRLLSDRFSAERPKGSFSTLEIQRTEQGDSAMYLCASSFRKTNEKLFFGSGTQLSVL.

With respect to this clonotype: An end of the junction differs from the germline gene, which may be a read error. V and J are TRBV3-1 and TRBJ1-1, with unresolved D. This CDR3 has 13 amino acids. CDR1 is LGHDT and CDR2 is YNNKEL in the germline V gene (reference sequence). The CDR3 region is CAGSRRRDTEAFF. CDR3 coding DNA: TGTGCCGGCAGCCGAAGAAGGGACACTGAAGCTTTCTTT.

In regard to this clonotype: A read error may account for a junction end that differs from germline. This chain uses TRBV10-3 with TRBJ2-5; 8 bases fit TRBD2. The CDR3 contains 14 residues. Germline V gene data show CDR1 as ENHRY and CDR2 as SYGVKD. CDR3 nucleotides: TGTGCCATCAGTGAACGAGCGGGGGCGAGGGAGAAGTTCTTC. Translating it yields CAISERAGAREKFF.

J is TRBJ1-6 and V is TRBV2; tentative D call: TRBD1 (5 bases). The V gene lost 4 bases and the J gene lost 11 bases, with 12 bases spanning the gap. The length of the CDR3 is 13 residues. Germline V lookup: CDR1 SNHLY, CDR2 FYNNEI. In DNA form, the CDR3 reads TGTGCCAGCAGTGCTGCAGGGATCACACCCCTCCACTTT. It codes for CASSAAGITPLHF.